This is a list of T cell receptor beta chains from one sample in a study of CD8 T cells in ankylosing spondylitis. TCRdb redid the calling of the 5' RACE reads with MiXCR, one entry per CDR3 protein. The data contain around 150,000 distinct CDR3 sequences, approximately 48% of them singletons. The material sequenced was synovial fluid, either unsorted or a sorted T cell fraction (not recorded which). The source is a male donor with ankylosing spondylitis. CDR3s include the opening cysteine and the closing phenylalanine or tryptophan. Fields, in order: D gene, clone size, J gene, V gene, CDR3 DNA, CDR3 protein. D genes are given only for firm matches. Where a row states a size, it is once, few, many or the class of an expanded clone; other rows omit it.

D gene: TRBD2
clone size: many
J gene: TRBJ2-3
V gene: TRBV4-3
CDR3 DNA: TGCGCCAGCAGCCAAGAAGGAGGGGGCGGGAGGGCAGATACGCAGTATTTT
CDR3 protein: CASSQEGGGGRADTQYF

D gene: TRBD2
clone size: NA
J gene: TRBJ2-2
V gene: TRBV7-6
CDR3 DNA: TGTGCCAGCAGCTTCCCGGGACTAGCGGGAGAGGGCGCGGACACCGGGGAGCTGTTTTTT
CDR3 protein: CASSFPGLAGEGADTGELFF

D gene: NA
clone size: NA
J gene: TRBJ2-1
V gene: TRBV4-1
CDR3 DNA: TGCGCCAGCAGCCAACCCCCACGACCTCTTGGCTCCTACAATGAGCAGTTCTTC
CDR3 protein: CASSQPPRPLGSYNEQFF

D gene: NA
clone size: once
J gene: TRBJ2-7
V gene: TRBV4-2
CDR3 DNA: TGTGCCAGCAGCCAAGTAGGGGGGTCCCCTTACGAGCAGTACTTC
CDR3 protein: CASSQVGGSPYEQYF

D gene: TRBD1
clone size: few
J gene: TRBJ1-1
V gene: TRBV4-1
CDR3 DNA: TGCGCCAGCAGCCTTTATACGACAGGGACGGCTGAAGCTTTCTTT
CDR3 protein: CASSLYTTGTAEAFF

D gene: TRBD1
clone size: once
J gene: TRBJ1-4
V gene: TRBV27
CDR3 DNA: TGTGCCAGCAGCTTACAGGGGGCGGAAAAACTGTTTTTT
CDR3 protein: CASSLQGAEKLFF

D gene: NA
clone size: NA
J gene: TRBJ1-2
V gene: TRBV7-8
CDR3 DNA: TGTGCCAGCAGCTTAGGTTCCGCCGCTAACTATGGCTACACCTTC
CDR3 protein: CASSLGSAANYGYTF

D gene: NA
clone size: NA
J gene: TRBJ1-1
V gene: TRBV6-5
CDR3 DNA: TGTGCCAGCAGTTACTCTCGAGGAGGGCACACAAACACTGAAGCTTTCTTT
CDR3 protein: CASSYSRGGHTNTEAFF

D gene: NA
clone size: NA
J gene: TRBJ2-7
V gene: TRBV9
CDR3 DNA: TGTGCCAGCAGCGTGAGAGAAGGCCCCTACGAGCAGTACTTC
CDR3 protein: CASSVREGPYEQYF

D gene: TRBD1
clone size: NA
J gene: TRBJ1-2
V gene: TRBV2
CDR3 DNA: TGTGCCAGCAGTGAAGCGGGACAGAGAAACTATGGCTACACCTTC
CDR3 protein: CASSEAGQRNYGYTF

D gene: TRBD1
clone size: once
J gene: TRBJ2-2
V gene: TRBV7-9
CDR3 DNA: TGTGCCAGCAGCAACCGGGACAGGGAGACCACCGGGGAGCTGTTTTTT
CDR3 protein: CASSNRDRETTGELFF

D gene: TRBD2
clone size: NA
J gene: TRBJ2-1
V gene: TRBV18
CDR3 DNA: TGTGCCAGCTCACCACGTCACCTAGCGGGGGCCCCGGGAGAGCAGTTCTTC
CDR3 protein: CASSPRHLAGAPGEQFF

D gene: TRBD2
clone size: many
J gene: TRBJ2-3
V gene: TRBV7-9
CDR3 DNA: TGTGCCAGCAGTCCACTAGCGGGAGTTGCAGATACGCAGTATTTT
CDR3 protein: CASSPLAGVADTQYF

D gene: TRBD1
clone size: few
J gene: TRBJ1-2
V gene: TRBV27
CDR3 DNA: TGTGCCAGCAGTTTATCGGGACAGAATCAATCGCCTTACTATGGCTACACCTTC
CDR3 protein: CASSLSGQNQSPYYGYTF

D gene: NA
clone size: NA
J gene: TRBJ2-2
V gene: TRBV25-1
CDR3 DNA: TGTGCCAGCAGTGAACTGGGGGAGCTGTTTTTT
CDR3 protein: CASSELGELFF

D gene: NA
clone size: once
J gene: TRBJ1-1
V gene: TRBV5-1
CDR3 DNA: TGCGCCAGCACGGTCTTTAAATACAGTCACACTGAAGCTTTCTTT
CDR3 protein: CASTVFKYSHTEAFF

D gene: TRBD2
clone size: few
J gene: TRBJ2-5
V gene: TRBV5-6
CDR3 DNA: TGTGCCAGCAGCTTGGCGGTTTCTAGCGGGAGGGAGACCCAGTACTTC
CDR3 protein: CASSLAVSSGRETQYF

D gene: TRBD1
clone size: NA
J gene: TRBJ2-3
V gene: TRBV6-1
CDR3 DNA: TGTGCCAGCAGTCTCGGGACAGGGAGCACAGATACGCAGTATTTT
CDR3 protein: CASSLGTGSTDTQYF

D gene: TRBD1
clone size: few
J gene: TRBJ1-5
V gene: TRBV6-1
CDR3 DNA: TGTGCCAGCAGTGAAGCGCCGACCTCAGGGGGCGATCAGCCCCAGCATTTT
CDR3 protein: CASSEAPTSGGDQPQHF

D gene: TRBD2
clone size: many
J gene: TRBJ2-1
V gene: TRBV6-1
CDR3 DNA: TGTGCCAGCAGTCCGGGCGGGGGGGAAAACTACAATGAGCAGTTCTTC
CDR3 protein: CASSPGGGENYNEQFF

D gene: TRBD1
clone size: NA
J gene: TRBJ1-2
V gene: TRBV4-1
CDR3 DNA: TGCGCCAGCAGCCGATGGACAGGGAAGGGTCTGTATGGCTACACCTTC
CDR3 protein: CASSRWTGKGLYGYTF

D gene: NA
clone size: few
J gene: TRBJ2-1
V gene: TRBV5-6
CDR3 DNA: TGTGCCAGCAGCTTGCGAGACACGTTGGTCTACAATGAGCAGTTCTTC
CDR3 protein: CASSLRDTLVYNEQFF

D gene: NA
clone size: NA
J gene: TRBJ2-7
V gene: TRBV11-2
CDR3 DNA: TGTGCCAGCAGCTTAGCGTTCGCGACCTACGAGCAGTACTTC
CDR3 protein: CASSLAFATYEQYF

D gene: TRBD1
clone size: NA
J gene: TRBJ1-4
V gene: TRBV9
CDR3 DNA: TGTGCCAGCAGCGGTCGGACAGGGGTAGTCGGTGAAAAACTGTTTTTT
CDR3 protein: CASSGRTGVVGEKLFF

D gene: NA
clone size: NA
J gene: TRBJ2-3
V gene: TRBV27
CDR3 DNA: TGTGCCAGCAGGCCGGGCACCTTGAACGCAGATACGCAGTATTTT
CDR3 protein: CASRPGTLNADTQYF

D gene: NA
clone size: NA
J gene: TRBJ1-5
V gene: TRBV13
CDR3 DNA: TGTGCCAGCAGCTTAACCGCCGGAGGAAACAATCAGCCCCAGCATTTT
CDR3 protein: CASSLTAGGNNQPQHF

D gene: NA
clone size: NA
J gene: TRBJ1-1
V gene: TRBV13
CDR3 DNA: TGTGCCAGCAGCCTAGTCGGAATAAAAGCTTTCTTT
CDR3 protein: CASSLVGIKAFF

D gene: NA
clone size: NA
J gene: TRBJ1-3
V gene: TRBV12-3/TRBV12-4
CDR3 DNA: TGTGCCAGCAGTTCCCTTGGCAGCATGACCTCTGGAAACACCATATATTTT
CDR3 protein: CASSSLGSMTSGNTIYF

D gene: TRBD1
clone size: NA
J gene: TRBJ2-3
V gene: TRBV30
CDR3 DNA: TGTGCCTGGAGTGATGGGACAGATAGCACAGATACGCAGTATTTT
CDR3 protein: CAWSDGTDSTDTQYF

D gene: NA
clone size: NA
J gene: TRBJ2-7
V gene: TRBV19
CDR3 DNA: TGTGCCAGTAGTCCCCAGGGGTCCGAGACCTACGAGCAGTACTTC
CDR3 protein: CASSPQGSETYEQYF

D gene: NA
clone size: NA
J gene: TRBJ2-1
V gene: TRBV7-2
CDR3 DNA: TGTGCCAGCAGCTTAGTAGGCGGCCCAAGTTCCTACAATGAGCAGTTCTTC
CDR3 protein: CASSLVGGPSSYNEQFF

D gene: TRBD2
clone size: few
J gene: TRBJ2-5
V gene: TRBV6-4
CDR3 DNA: TGTGCCAGCAGTGAAATAGCGGGGGGTCCCCCAGAGACCCAGTACTTC
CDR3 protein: CASSEIAGGPPETQYF

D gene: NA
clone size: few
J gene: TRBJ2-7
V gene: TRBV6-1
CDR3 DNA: TGTGCCAGCAGTGAAGAAGTCCAGAGCGAGCAGTACTTC
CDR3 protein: CASSEEVQSEQYF

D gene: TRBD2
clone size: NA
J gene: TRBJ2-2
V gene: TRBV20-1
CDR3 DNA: TGCAGTGCTAGCCCTCGGGGTAGCGGGGTCAACGGGGAGCTGTTTTTT
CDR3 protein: CSASPRGSGVNGELFF

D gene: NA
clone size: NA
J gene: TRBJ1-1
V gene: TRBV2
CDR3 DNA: TGTGCCAGCACCCCAAATGGGGCCGGCGCGAACACTGAAGCTTTCTTT
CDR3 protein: CASTPNGAGANTEAFF

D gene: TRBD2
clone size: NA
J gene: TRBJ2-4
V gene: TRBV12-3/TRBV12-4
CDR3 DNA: TGTGCCAGCAGTTTAGGCGGGAGCAAAGCCAAAAACATTCAGTACTTC
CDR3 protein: CASSLGGSKAKNIQYF